This TCR beta chain was retrieved from a study of cytomegalovirus exposure and HLA in healthy donors. Study results and caveats: Later analysis identified a missense DCLRE1C variant that was linked to TCR beta V- and J-gene trimming. The study listed roughly 160 cytomegalovirus-associated TCR beta chains.

Primers for the PCR totalled 60 Vbeta and 13 Jbeta. Here immunoSEQ multiplex PCR was the method, and the copy in TCRdb shows in-frame clones only, minus some. The table has about 160,000 clones, roughly 70% seen once; the top ten hold roughly 7.1%. This clone was seen just once. Antigen unknown. Trimming cost V 7 bases and J 1 base, with 13 bases left between them. Germline CDR1 SNHLY, CDR2 FYNNEI. This CDR3 region has 14 residues. Each donor was healthy, and each was a bone marrow donor. The V and J genes are TRBV2 and TRBJ1-1; D is perhaps TRBD1 (5 bases). Material for sequencing was PBMCs. The TCR originated in a man in his forties in good health and CMV-seropositive. This chain's CDR3 is CASIQGFSNTEAFF. The CDR3 DNA follows: TGTGCCAGCATCCAGGGTTTCTCGAACACTGAAGCTTTCTTT. The whole variable domain, filled in from reference TRBV2 and TRBJ1-1, reads EPEVTQTPSHQVTQMGQEVILRCVPISNHLYFYWYRQILGQKVEFLVSFYNNEISEKSEIFDDQFSVERPDGSNFTLKIRSTKLEDSAMYFCASIQGFSNTEAFFGQGTRLTVV.